These 9 T cell receptor beta chains came from one sample sequenced in a study of T cell changes during pregnancy in multiple sclerosis. Profiling relied on immunoSEQ multiplex PCR, and the TCRdb table lists in-frame clones only, not all of them. This table has fewer than 70,000 clones, 85% to 95% appearing once. This specimen consisted of CD8+ T cells from peripheral blood mononuclear cells, obtained in the third trimester of pregnancy. Receptors originate from a female donor in good health, enrolled as a control in a pregnancy study.

The count of this clone is one. The rearrangement uses TRBV27 and TRBJ2-3; possible D gene TRBD1, 5 bases. The CDR3 length is 17 residues. The germline CDR1 and CDR2 sequences are MNHEY and SMNVEV (reference sequence). V was shortened by 5 bases and J by 2 bases, with 20 bases between the two germline ends. The CDR3 spells CASSPTSDTMLTDTQYF. CDR3 in DNA: TGTGCCAGCAGTCCCACATCGGACACTATGCTCACAGATACGCAGTATTTT.

The rearrangement joins TRBV5-4 to TRBJ2-1; TRBD2 matches 8 bases. With V trimmed by 2 bases and J by 5 bases, 6 bases remained unmatched. Germline V gene data show CDR1 as SGHNT and CDR2 as YYREEE (reference sequence). The CDR3 is made up of 15 amino acids. CDR3 residues: CASSLGTSSHNEQFF. In nucleotides, the CDR3 is TGTGCCAGCAGCTTAGGGACTAGTAGCCACAATGAGCAGTTCTTC.

The gene calls are TRBV2 and TRBJ1-1; TRBD1 matches 11 bases. The junction had 2 bases not matched to a gene; V was cut back by 6 bases and J by 5 bases. Germline V gives CDR1 SNHLY, CDR2 FYNNEI. The CDR3 has 13 residues. This CDR3 is CASRDRGRTEAFF. The CDR3 region has the DNA TGTGCCAGCAGGGACAGGGGGCGGACTGAAGCTTTCTTT. The whole variable domain, remainder taken from reference TRBV2 and TRBJ1-1, is EPEVTQTPSHQVTQMGQEVILRCVPISNHLYFYWYRQILGQKVEFLVSFYNNEISEKSEIFDDQFSVERPDGSNFTLKIRSTKLEDSAMYFCASRDRGRTEAFFGQGTRLTVV.

J is TRBJ1-5 and V is TRBV7-2; D remains unclear. With 1 base removed from V and 0 bases from J, the gap between germline ends came to 10 bases. Germline CDR1 is SGHTA and CDR2 is FQGNSA. This CDR3 contains 16 residues. CDR3 loop: CASSLVSEPSNQPQHF. The CDR3 DNA is TGTGCCAGCAGCTTAGTCTCGGAGCCTAGCAATCAGCCCCAGCATTTT.

The chain uses TRBV5-4 and TRBJ2-5; maybe TRBD1 (5 bases). CDR3 length equals 13 residues. V lost 6 bases, J lost 3 bases, and 12 bases lay in between. CDR1 and CDR2 from the germline V gene are SGHNT and YYREEE (reference sequence). CDR3 residues: CASTSWGEETQYF. CDR3 coding DNA: TGTGCCAGCACCTCCTGGGGCGAAGAGACCCAGTACTTC.

The chain is built from TRBV27 and TRBJ1-1; D is ambiguous. The CDR3 loop spans 14 amino acids. Trimming cost V 6 bases and J 4 bases, with 15 bases left between them. Germline loops: CDR1 MNHEY, CDR2 SMNVEV (reference sequence). CDR3 nucleotide sequence: TGTGCCAGCAGGGGGAGTGGATTGGCCACTGAAGCTTTCTTT. Its translation is CASRGSGLATEAFF.

This chain joins TRBV27 and TRBJ2-5; the match to TRBD2 covers 14 bases. V lost 4 bases and J lost 0; bases outside the gene matches: 1. The CDR3 has 16 residues. Germline values: CDR1 MNHEY, CDR2 SMNVEV (reference sequence). The CDR3 nucleotides read TGTGCCAGCAGTTCGGGACTAGCGGGGGACCAAGAGACCCAGTACTTC. Its translation is CASSSGLAGDQETQYF.

The chain combines TRBV4-3 with TRBJ1-4; the match to TRBD1 covers 8 bases. The CDR3 is 16 residues long. Germline V gives CDR1 LGHNA, CDR2 YSLEER. The ends lost 4 bases at V and 7 bases at J; junction bases unmatched: 11. DNA for the CDR3: TGCGCCAGCAGCCGCCTCGACAGGGGTCAAGGTGAAAAACTGTTTTTT. This encodes CASSRLDRGQGEKLFF.

This chain joins TRBV19 and TRBJ2-7; D may be TRBD1 (6 bases). The V end lost 7 bases, the J end lost 5 bases, and 15 bases lay between the germline ends. Germline values: CDR1 LNHDA, CDR2 SQIVND (reference sequence). CDR3 length: 13 residues. This CDR3 is CASTPLQGDEQYF. The CDR3 coding sequence is TGTGCCAGTACCCCCCTACAGGGAGACGAGCAGTACTTC.